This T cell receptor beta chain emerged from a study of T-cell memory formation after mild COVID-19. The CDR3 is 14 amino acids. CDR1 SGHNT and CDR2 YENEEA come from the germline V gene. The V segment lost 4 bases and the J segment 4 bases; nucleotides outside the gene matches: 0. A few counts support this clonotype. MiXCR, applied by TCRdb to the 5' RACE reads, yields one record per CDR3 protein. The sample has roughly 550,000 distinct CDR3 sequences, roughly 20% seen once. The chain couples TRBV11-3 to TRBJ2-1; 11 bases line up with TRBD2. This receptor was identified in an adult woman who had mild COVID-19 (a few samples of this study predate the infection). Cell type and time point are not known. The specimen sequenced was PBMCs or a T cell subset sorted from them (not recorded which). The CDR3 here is CASSSSGRYNEQFF. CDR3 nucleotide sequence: TGTGCCAGCAGCTCTAGCGGGAGGTACAATGAGCAGTTCTTC.